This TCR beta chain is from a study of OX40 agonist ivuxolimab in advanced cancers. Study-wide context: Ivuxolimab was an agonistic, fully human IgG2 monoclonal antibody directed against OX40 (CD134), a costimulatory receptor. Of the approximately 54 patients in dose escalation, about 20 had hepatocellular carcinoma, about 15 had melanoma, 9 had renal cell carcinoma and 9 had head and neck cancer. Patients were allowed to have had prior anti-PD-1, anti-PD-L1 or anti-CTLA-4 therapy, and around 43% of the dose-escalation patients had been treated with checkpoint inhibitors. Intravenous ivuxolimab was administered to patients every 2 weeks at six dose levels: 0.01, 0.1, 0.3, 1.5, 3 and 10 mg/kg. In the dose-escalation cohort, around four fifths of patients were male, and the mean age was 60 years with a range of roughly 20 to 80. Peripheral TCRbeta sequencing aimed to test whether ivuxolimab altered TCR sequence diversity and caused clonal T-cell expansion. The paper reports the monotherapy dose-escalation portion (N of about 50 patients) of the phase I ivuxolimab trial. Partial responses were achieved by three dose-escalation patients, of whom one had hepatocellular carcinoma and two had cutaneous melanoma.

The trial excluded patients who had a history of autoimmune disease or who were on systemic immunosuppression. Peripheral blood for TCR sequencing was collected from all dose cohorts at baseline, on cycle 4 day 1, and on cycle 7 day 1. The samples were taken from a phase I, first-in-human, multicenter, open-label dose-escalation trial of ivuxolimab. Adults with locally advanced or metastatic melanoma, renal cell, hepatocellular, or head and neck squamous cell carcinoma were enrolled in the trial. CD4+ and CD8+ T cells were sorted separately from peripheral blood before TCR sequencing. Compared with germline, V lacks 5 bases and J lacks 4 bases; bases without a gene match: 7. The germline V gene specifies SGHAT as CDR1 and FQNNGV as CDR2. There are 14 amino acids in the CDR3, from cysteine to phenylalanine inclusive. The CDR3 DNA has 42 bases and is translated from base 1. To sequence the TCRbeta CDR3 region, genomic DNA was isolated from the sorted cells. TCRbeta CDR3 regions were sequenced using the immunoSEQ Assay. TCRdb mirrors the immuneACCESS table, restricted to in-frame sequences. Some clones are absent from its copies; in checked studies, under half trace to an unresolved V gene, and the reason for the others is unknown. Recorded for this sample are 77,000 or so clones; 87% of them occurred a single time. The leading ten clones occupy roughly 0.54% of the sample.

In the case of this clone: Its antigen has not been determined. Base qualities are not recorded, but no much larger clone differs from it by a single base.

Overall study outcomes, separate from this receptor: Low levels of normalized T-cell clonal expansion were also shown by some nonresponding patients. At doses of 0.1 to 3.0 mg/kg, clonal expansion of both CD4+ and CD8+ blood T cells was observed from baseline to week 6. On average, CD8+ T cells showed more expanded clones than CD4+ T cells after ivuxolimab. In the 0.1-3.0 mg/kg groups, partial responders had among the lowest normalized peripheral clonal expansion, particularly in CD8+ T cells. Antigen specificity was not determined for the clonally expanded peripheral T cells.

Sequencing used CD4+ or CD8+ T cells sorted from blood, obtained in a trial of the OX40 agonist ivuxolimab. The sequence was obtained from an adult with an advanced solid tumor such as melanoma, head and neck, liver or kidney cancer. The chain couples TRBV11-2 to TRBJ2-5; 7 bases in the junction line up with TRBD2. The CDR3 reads CASSRGVAGETQYF. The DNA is TGTGCCAGCAGCCGGGGGGTAGCGGGAGAGACCCAGTACTTC.